Here is one T cell receptor (beta chain) with its context. This specimen belongs to a study of T cell repertoires in cytomegalovirus infection. Germline V gene lookup returns CDR1 LGHNA and CDR2 YNFKEQ. Trimming stripped 0 bases from V and 8 bases from J, with 17 bases between. The CDR3 length is 16 residues. TCRdb redid the calling of the reads with MiXCR, one entry per CDR3 protein. The sample comprises about 250,000 distinct CDR3 sequences, roughly an eighth of which are singletons, and under 2% rests with the top ten. Sequencing was performed on PBMCs. The receptor was isolated from a human donor in good health (CMV status not recorded). Some clones in this sample may be carry-over from other donors' samples. The genes are TRBV4-2 and TRBJ2-1, with D perhaps matching TRBD2 (5 bases). The CDR3 protein is CASSQDRLAKNDEQFF. The CDR3 DNA is TGTGCCAGCAGCCAAGATCGGTTAGCGAAAAACGATGAGCAGTTCTTC.